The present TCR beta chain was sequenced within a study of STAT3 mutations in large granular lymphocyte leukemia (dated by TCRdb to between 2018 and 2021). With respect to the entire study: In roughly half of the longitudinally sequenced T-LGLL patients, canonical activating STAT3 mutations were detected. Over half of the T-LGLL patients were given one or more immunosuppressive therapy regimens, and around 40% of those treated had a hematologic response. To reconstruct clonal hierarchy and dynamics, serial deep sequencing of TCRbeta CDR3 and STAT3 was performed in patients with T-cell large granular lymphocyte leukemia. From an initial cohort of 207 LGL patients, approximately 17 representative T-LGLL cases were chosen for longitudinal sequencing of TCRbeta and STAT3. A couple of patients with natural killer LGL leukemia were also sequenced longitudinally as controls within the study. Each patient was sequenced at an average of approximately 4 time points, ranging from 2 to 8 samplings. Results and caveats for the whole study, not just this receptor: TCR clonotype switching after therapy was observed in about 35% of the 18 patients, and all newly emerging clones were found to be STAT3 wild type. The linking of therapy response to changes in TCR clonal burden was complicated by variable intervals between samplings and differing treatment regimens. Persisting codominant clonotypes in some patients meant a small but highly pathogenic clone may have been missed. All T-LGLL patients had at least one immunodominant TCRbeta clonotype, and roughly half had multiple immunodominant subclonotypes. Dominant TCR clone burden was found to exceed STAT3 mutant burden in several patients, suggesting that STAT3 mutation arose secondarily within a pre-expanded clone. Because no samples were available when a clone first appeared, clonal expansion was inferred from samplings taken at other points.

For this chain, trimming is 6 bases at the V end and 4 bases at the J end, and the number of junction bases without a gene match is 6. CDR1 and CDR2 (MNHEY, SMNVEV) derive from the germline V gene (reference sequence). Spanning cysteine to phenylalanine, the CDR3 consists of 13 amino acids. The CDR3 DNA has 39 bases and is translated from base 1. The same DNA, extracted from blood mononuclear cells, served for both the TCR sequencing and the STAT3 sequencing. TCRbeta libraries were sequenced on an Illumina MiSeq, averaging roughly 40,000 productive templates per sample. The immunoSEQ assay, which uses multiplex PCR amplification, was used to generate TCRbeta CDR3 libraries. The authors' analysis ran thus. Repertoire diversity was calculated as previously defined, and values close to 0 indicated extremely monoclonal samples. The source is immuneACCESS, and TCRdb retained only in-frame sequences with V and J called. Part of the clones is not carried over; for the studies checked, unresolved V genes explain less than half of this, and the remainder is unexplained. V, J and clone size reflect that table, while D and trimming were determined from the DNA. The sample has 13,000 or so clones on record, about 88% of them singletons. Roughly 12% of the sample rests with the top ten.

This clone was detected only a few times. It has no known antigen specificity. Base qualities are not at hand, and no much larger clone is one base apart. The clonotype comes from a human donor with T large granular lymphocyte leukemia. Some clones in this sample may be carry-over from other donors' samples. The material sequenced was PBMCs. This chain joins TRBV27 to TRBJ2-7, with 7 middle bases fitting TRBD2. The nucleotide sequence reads TGTGCCAGCAGCCAGATGGGGGGGTACGAGCAGTACTTC. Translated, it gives CASSQMGGYEQYF.